A selection of T cell receptor beta chains follows, all from one sample in a study of cytomegalovirus exposure and HLA in healthy donors. The protocol was immunoSEQ multiplex PCR, while the TCRdb copy is restricted to in-frame clones and leaves out a portion. The sample shows 280,000 or so clones, 70% to 90% of them seen only once. What was sequenced was PBMCs. All receptors come from a young woman in good health and CMV-seronegative. Each CDR3 is given with its conserved first and last residue. The D gene is left open where the match is weak. Size is omitted from some rows. Given values are once, few, many or a class for expanded clones.

D gene	clone size	V gene	J gene	CDR3 protein	CDR3 DNA
TRBD1	NA	TRBV5-6	TRBJ1-2	CASSLWDRGRSYGYTF	TGTGCCAGCAGCTTGTGGGACAGAGGCAGGAGCTATGGCTACACCTTC
NA	NA	TRBV6-5	TRBJ2-7	CASSRSTAICEQYF	TGTGCCAGCAGTAGATCCACCGCTATCTGCGAGCAGTACTTC
NA	NA	TRBV5-1	TRBJ1-2	CASSLEVDGGNYGYTF	TGCGCCAGCAGCTTGGAGGTCGATGGGGGGAACTATGGCTACACCTTC
NA	NA	TRBV10-2	TRBJ1-5	CASARQGNQPQHF	TGCGCCAGCGCCCGACAGGGCAATCAGCCCCAGCATTTT
TRBD1	NA	TRBV27	TRBJ1-1	CASSSDRGNTEAFF	TGTGCCAGCAGTAGCGACAGGGGGAACACTGAAGCTTTCTTT
NA	once	TRBV4-1	TRBJ1-5	CASSRLSGGGHSNQPQHF	TGCGCCAGCAGCCGGCTAAGCGGGGGCGGACATAGCAATCAGCCCCAGCATTTT
NA	NA	TRBV19	TRBJ2-7	CASSPGHPYEQYF	TGTGCCAGTAGTCCTGGACATCCCTACGAGCAGTACTTC
NA	NA	TRBV5-1	TRBJ1-2	CASSPRTVNYGYTF	TGCGCCAGCAGCCCTCGGACAGTTAACTATGGCTACACCTTC
NA	NA	TRBV5-1	TRBJ1-1	CASRGSDKLMAFF	TGCGCCAGCAGGGGATCGGACAAGCTGATGGCTTTCTTT
NA	NA	TRBV6-5	TRBJ1-6	CASSYSTRTGNSPLHF	TGTGCCAGCAGTTACTCCACTCGAACAGGGAATTCACCCCTCCACTTT
NA	NA	TRBV6-6	TRBJ1-2	CAMGTSIYGYTF	TGTGCCATGGGGACATCGATTTATGGCTACACCTTC
TRBD1	NA	TRBV5-6	TRBJ1-1	CASSTQDREEAFF	TGTGCCAGCAGCACCCAGGACAGGGAAGAAGCTTTCTTT
NA	few	TRBV5-1	TRBJ2-1	CASSLESDNEQFF	TGCGCCAGCAGCTTGGAGTCAGACAATGAGCAGTTCTTC
NA	NA	TRBV2	TRBJ2-7	CASSAQGGATGEQYF	TGTGCCAGCAGTGCCCAGGGGGGCGCGACGGGGGAGCAGTACTTC
TRBD1	NA	TRBV10-3	TRBJ2-7	CAIRTEGQGNNEQYF	TGTGCCATCAGAACCGAGGGACAGGGTAACAACGAGCAGTACTTC
NA	once	TRBV5-6	TRBJ1-3	CASSLGSRRDTIYF	TGTGCCAGCAGCCTGGGGAGCCGACGGGACACCATATATTTT
NA	NA	TRBV21-1	TRBJ1-6	CASSKVTARDRGNSPLHF	TGTGCCAGCAGCAAAGTTACCGCCCGGGACAGGGGGAATTCACCCCTCCACTTT
NA	NA	TRBV28	TRBJ1-3	CASSTWTAITDF	TGTGCCAGCAGTACCTGGACAGCCATTACAGATTTT
TRBD2	NA	TRBV7-9	TRBJ2-7	CASSLAGGRYEQYF	TGTGCCAGCAGCTTAGCGGGGGGGAGGTACGAGCAGTACTTC
NA	NA	TRBV19	TRBJ1-6	CASSSDRQNSPLHF	TGTGCCAGTAGCTCGGACAGACAGAATTCACCCCTCCACTTT
NA	NA	TRBV29-1	TRBJ2-1	CSVERALSVYNEQFF	TGCAGCGTGGAGAGGGCCCTTAGCGTCTACAATGAGCAGTTCTTC
TRBD1	NA	TRBV18	TRBJ1-1	CASSPRQGTEAFF	TGTGCCAGCTCACCACGACAGGGTACTGAAGCTTTCTTT
NA	NA	TRBV6-1	TRBJ1-2	CASSPTLGGVAGYTF	TGTGCCAGCAGTCCCACCCTGGGGGGGGTGGCCGGCTACACCTTC
TRBD2	NA	TRBV5-1	TRBJ2-5	CASSLGGGQETQYF	TGCGCCAGCAGCTTGGGGGGGGGCCAAGAGACCCAGTACTTC
NA	NA	TRBV30	TRBJ1-2	CAWSAAGSYGYTF	TGTGCCTGGAGTGCAGCGGGTTCCTATGGCTACACCTTC